The subject of this entry is one TCR beta chain. This specimen belongs to a study of early stage breast cancer tumors. V was clipped by 3 bases and J by 1 base; unmatched bases: 17. The germline CDR1 and CDR2 sequences are MDHEN and SYDVKM. The CDR3 runs to 20 residues. Sequencing was performed with immunoSEQ multiplex PCR; in TCRdb, only in-frame clones are kept and a portion is missing. This sample yields tens of thousands of clones, of which over 70% are seen a single time; approximately 4.4% belongs to the top ten. The chain has TRBV28 and TRBJ1-3; 8 bases are shared with TRBD1. This TCR was sampled from a person aged 40-50 years with breast cancer. Sequenced material: blood. This chain's CDR3 is CASSFSSYFDRGASGNTIYF. As DNA, the CDR3 is TGTGCCAGCAGTTTTTCTTCCTACTTCGACAGGGGAGCTTCTGGAAACACCATATATTTT.